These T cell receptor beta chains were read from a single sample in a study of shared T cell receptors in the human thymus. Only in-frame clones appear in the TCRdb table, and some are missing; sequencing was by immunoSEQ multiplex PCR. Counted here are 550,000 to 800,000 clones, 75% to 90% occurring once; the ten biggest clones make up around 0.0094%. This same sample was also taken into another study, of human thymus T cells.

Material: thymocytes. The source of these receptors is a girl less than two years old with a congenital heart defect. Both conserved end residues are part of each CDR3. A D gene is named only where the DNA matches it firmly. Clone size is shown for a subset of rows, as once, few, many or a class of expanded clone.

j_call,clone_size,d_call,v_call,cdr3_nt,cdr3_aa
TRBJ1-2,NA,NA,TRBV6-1,TGTGCCAGCAGTGAAGCGCTCCCCCTGCGGGGGAATGGCTACACCTTC,CASSEALPLRGNGYTF
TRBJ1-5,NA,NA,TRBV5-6,TGTGCCAGCAGCGCAGGGGATAATCAGCCCCAGCATTTT,CASSAGDNQPQHF
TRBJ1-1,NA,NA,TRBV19,TGTGCCAGTAGTACATCGGACAGTGTTACTGAAGCTTTCTTT,CASSTSDSVTEAFF
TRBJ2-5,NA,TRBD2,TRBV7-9,TGTGCCAGCAGCTGGGTAGCGGGGAAGGGGGAGACCCAGTACTTC,CASSWVAGKGETQYF
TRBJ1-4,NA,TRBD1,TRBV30,TGTGCCTGGAGCTTCCCGGACAGGCCTCTCGAAAAACTGTTTTTT,CAWSFPDRPLEKLFF
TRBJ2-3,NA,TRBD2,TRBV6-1,TGTGCCAGCAGTGAAGTAGTTCTGCGTCTAGCGGGGGTCCCAGATACGCAGTATTTT,CASSEVVLRLAGVPDTQYF
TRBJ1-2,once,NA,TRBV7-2,TGTGCCAGCAGCTCGGGGGGCTATTCCTATGGCTACACCTTC,CASSSGGYSYGYTF
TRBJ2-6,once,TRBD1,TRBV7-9,TGTGCCAGCAGCTTACGGGACAGATCTGGGGCCAACGTCCTGACTTTC,CASSLRDRSGANVLTF
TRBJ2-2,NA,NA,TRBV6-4,TGTGCCAGGCCCCCCAGGGGCCCCGGTAGTTCCACCGGGGAGCTGTTTTTT,CARPPRGPGSSTGELFF
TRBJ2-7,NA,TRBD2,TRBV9,TGTGCCAGCAGCCCCGCGCCGGGGGCGGGGGGTCCGGACCACGAGCAGTACTTC,CASSPAPGAGGPDHEQYF
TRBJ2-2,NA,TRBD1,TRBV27,TGTGCCAGCAGTCTCGGGACAGGGTCCTCTTACGGGGAGCTGTTTTTT,CASSLGTGSSYGELFF
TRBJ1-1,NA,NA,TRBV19,TGTGCCAGTAAGGTTGGGGCAGTCGAAGCTTTCTTT,CASKVGAVEAFF
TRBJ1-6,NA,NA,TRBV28,TGTGCCAGCAGTACCTCCAGGCGGAGGGTAAAATATAATTCACCCCTCCACTTT,CASSTSRRRVKYNSPLHF
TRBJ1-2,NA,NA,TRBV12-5,TGTGCTAGTGGTTTGGGGACACCCCCTAACTATGGCTACACCTTC,CASGLGTPPNYGYTF
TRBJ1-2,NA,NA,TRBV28,TGTGCCAGCAGTTTTGGGGGCCGCTATGGCTACACCTTC,CASSFGGRYGYTF
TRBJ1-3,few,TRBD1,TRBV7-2,TGTGCCAGCAGCCCACGGACAGGGTGGAACACCATATATTTT,CASSPRTGWNTIYF
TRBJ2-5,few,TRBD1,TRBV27,TGTGCCACCCGGGACAGGGGACAGGAGACCCAGTACTTC,CATRDRGQETQYF
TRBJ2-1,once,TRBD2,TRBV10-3,TGTGCCATCATCCTACCATCAGGGAGGGTAGGCAATGAGCAGTTCTTC,CAIILPSGRVGNEQFF
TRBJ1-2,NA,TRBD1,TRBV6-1,TGTGCCAGCATTTTTAGAAAGGGGGCAAATGGCTACACCTTC,CASIFRKGANGYTF
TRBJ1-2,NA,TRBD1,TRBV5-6,TGTGCCAGCACCGGGGACAGCTTCTCAAACTATGGCTACACCTTC,CASTGDSFSNYGYTF
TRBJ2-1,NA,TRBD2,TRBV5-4,TGTGCCAGCAGCCTACTTACCCCTACTAGCGGGGTAAGGGGGGACAATGAGCAGTTCTTC,CASSLLTPTSGVRGDNEQFF
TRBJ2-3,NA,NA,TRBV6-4,TGTGCCAGCAGTGACTCGGGCGGGGGCAGGACAGATACGCAGTATTTT,CASSDSGGGRTDTQYF
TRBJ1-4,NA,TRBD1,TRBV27,TGTGCCAGCAGCTTGGGACAGCAAAATGAAAAACTGTTTTTT,CASSLGQQNEKLFF